This entry describes one TCR beta chain. Its target is unknown. The V gene's germline CDR1 is LNHDA and CDR2 SQIVND (reference sequence). The CDR3 contains 17 residues. The V and J ends lost 2 bases and 2 bases, in that order; junction bases with no gene match: 8. These data are taken from a study of Ad26.COV2.S vaccination and SARS-CoV-2 variants. Study findings and constraints: Vaccinees and placebo recipients showed similar non-spike TCR breadth.

TCRdb's table, derived via immunoSEQ multiplex PCR, lists solely in-frame clones and lacks some. The sample shows some 180,000 clones, around nine tenths of them seen only once. The sample in question was peripheral blood, obtained after recovery from COVID-19. V gene TRBV19 combines with J gene TRBJ1-5; TRBD1 aligns across 8 bases. This TCR derives from a human donor who had recovered from COVID-19. This CDR3 reads CASSINQGAIGNQPQHF. In DNA, the CDR3 is TGTGCCAGTAGTATAAATCAGGGGGCTATCGGCAATCAGCCCCAGCATTTT.